This T cell receptor beta chain is drawn from a study of T cell repertoires in cytomegalovirus infection. Study-level points and caveats: The study found HLA-C-restricted CMV-specific TCR beta clonotypes dominating the ex vivo response. Cumulative frequency of public TCR beta families picked out carriers of CMV plus the relevant HLA.

MiXCR, run by TCRdb on the reads, gives a single entry per CDR3 protein. This sample carries 450,000 to 550,000 distinct CDR3 sequences, 16% of them seen once, and the ten largest clones take about 24%. V shed 6 bases and J 1 base; nucleotides not matched to a gene: 3. The germline CDR1 and CDR2 sequences are LNHNV and YYDKDF (reference sequence). The CDR3 spans 15 residues. Many counts were recorded for this clonotype. Antigen: not known. Sequenced: CD8+ T cells from PBMCs. This clonotype was sampled from a human donor in good health (CMV status not recorded). Some clones in this sample may be carry-over from other donors' samples. This sequence joins TRBV15 and TRBJ2-5; 12 positions match TRBD2. The CDR3 bases are TGTGCCACCAGACGGACTAGCGGGGCCCAAGAGACCCAGTACTTC. Encoded protein: CATRRTSGAQETQYF.